This TCR beta chain was captured in a study of PD-L1 blockade in urothelial cancer. Turning to the study itself: About 85% of the roughly 30 patients comprised males who had bladder-origin urothelial cancer. Blood analysis took place 3 weeks (second dose) and 6 weeks after treatment start. Counts from blood samples showed a median of roughly 150,000 T cells.

CDR3 length equals 13 residues. V was pared by 6 bases and J by 5 bases, with 7 bases of the junction left unmatched. Germline V gene data show CDR1 as MNHNS and CDR2 as SASEGT. The assay was immunoSEQ multiplex PCR, and TCRdb's table has in-frame clones only and misses some. Among about 72,000 clones listed, approximately 83% were seen once. Time point here: pretreatment peripheral blood. The TCR sequence derives from a man aged 55-75 years with urothelial cancer. V gene TRBV6-1 combines with J gene TRBJ2-7; 7 bases align to TRBD1. Source: PBMCs, taken around atezolizumab (anti-PD-L1) treatment. The CDR3 spells CASRTTGKDEQYF. The CDR3 nucleotides read TGTGCCAGCAGAACGACAGGGAAGGACGAGCAGTACTTC.